This T cell receptor (beta chain) is drawn from a study of technical replicates of blood from a few donors. Assay: immunoSEQ multiplex PCR; the TCRdb copy retains only in-frame clones and omits some. The sample includes around 69,000 clones, approximately 90% seen only once; the top ten take approximately 4.4%. The length of the CDR3 is 13 residues. Trimming stripped 0 bases from V and 8 bases from J, with 13 bases between. Germline CDR1 is GTSNPN and CDR2 is SVGIG (reference sequence). The receptor's source is a human donor in good health. Some clones in this sample may be carry-over from other donors' samples. The sample comprised PBMCs. The V gene is TRBV30, the J gene TRBJ1-2, with a weak D call TRBD1 (5 bases). The DNA for the CDR3 is TGTGCCTGGAGTGTAGTTAGGCGGGGGGGCTACACCTTC. Protein sequence: CAWSVVRRGGYTF. The full variable domain, completed using reference TRBV30 and TRBJ1-2, is SQTIHQWPATLVQPVGSPLSLECTVEGTSNPNLYWYRQAAGRGLQLLFYSVGIGQISSEVPQNLSASRPQDRQFILSSKKLLLSDSGFYLCAWSVVRRGGYTFGSGTRLTVV.